This is a list of T cell receptor beta chains from one sample in a study of regulatory T cells in long-lasting Graves disease. TCRdb re-derived calls from the multiplex PCR reads in MiXCR, one entry per CDR3 protein. This table holds 650,000 to 850,000 distinct CDR3 sequences, 25% to 35% found once. The specimen was peripheral blood mononuclear cells (PBMCs), collected when the disease was refractory, from a patient treated with antithyroid drugs. All receptors derive from a female donor with Graves disease. Each CDR3 is given without its conserved first and last residue. Some rows have no size entry. The others give once, few or many, or a class for an expanded clone.

V: TRBV20-1; J: TRBJ2-7; length: 14; size: few; CDR3: SARDDTSGTYYEQY
V: TRBV20-1; J: TRBJ2-1; length: 13; size: -; CDR3: SARAWTSAYNEQF
V: TRBV27; J: TRBJ1-3; length: 12; size: -; CDR3: ASSPGVRGNTIY
V: TRBV2; J: TRBJ2-7; length: 13; size: few; CDR3: ASSKRTGDTYEQY
V: TRBV11-1; J: TRBJ1-2; length: 12; size: -; CDR3: ASSPGTGLAGYT
V: TRBV6-1; J: TRBJ1-5; length: 13; size: few; CDR3: ASSEAVYSNQPQH
V: TRBV27; J: TRBJ1-4; length: 15; size: few; CDR3: ASSLRDRGKEGEKLF
V: TRBV5-1; J: TRBJ1-1; length: 13; size: few; CDR3: ASSPGGGGNTEAF
V: TRBV5-6; J: TRBJ2-1; length: 14; size: -; CDR3: ASSKKGAAPYNEQF
V: TRBV5-5; J: TRBJ2-2; length: 16; size: -; CDR3: ASSLMGLAGVRTGELF
V: TRBV12-3/TRBV12-4; J: TRBJ1-5; length: 12; size: -; CDR3: ASSSLYNNQPQH
V: TRBV19; J: TRBJ1-1; length: 12; size: -; CDR3: ASSSVRVATEAF
V: TRBV2; J: TRBJ1-2; length: 11; size: -; CDR3: ASSEAGYHGYT
V: TRBV20-1; J: TRBJ2-7; length: 13; size: -; CDR3: SADPGLAGDNEQY
V: TRBV10-3; J: TRBJ1-4; length: 11; size: -; CDR3: AIRGQGNEKLF
V: TRBV30; J: TRBJ1-2; length: 10; size: -; CDR3: AWSVLRSGYT
V: TRBV12-3/TRBV12-4; J: TRBJ1-5; length: 12; size: many; CDR3: ASRTGEGDQPQH
V: TRBV28; J: TRBJ2-5; length: 13; size: few; CDR3: ASSLRGIGQETQY
V: TRBV2; J: TRBJ2-3; length: 13; size: -; CDR3: ASTSRAGSRDTQY
V: TRBV6-2/TRBV6-3; J: TRBJ1-5; length: 10; size: few; CDR3: ASTTRGKAQH
V: TRBV9; J: TRBJ1-1; length: 11; size: -; CDR3: ASSPGSDWGAF
V: TRBV12-5; J: TRBJ1-6; length: 10; size: -; CDR3: ASGPNRRALH
V: TRBV5-4; J: TRBJ1-1; length: 13; size: -; CDR3: ASSFWTGGNTEAF
V: TRBV20-1; J: TRBJ2-7; length: 11; size: -; CDR3: SARDRGIYEQY
V: TRBV19; J: TRBJ2-7; length: 14; size: few; CDR3: ASSAQKGGRVYEQY
V: TRBV12-3/TRBV12-4; J: TRBJ1-4; length: 14; size: -; CDR3: ASSTTEYGGDEKLF
V: TRBV30; J: TRBJ2-5; length: 12; size: few; CDR3: ACPAGGGGETQY
V: TRBV28; J: TRBJ1-2; length: 11; size: -; CDR3: ASSLLDNYGYT
V: TRBV11-2; J: TRBJ1-2; length: 14; size: few; CDR3: ASSLDAQGLAYGYT
V: TRBV19; J: TRBJ2-7; length: 15; size: -; CDR3: ASSSQGGLAGFSEQY
V: TRBV13; J: TRBJ1-4; length: 10; size: few; CDR3: ASSLGVGKLF
V: TRBV15; J: TRBJ1-1; length: 12; size: few; CDR3: ATSRDRELTEAF
V: TRBV19; J: TRBJ2-7; length: 9; size: few; CDR3: ASSIEGEQY
V: TRBV6-1; J: TRBJ1-4; length: 11; size: few; CDR3: ASSAIVDEKLF
V: TRBV12-3/TRBV12-4; J: TRBJ1-2; length: 13; size: many; CDR3: ASSFLAGPNYGYT
V: TRBV2; J: TRBJ2-7; length: 12; size: many; CDR3: ASIPQGGGGEQY
V: TRBV6-2/TRBV6-3; J: TRBJ1-5; length: 13; size: -; CDR3: ASSRGVRSNQPQH
V: TRBV27; J: TRBJ1-1; length: 14; size: few; CDR3: ASSLVLPGPNTEAF
V: TRBV20-1; J: TRBJ1-1; length: 11; size: many; CDR3: SARGGGGIEAF
V: TRBV30; J: TRBJ1-6; length: 12; size: -; CDR3: AWSEGRGASPLH
V: TRBV7-9; J: TRBJ1-1; length: 14; size: -; CDR3: ASSFRPPELDTEAF
V: TRBV6-1; J: TRBJ1-5; length: 11; size: many; CDR3: ASSPRGDQPQH
V: TRBV6-1; J: TRBJ1-3; length: 14; size: -; CDR3: ASLPAGGSRGNTIY
V: TRBV3-1; J: TRBJ1-5; length: 15; size: -; CDR3: ASSQALQGAMGQPQH
V: TRBV11-2; J: TRBJ2-2; length: 13; size: -; CDR3: ASSPRGTNTGELF
V: TRBV2; J: TRBJ2-5; length: 12; size: many; CDR3: ASRQAGESGTQY
V: TRBV12-3/TRBV12-4; J: TRBJ2-2; length: 13; size: -; CDR3: ASSFGSGNTGELF
V: TRBV12-5; J: TRBJ1-2; length: 15; size: many; CDR3: ASGLDGYRGANYGYT
V: TRBV4-1; J: TRBJ1-5; length: 11; size: few; CDR3: ASSIQGAEPQH